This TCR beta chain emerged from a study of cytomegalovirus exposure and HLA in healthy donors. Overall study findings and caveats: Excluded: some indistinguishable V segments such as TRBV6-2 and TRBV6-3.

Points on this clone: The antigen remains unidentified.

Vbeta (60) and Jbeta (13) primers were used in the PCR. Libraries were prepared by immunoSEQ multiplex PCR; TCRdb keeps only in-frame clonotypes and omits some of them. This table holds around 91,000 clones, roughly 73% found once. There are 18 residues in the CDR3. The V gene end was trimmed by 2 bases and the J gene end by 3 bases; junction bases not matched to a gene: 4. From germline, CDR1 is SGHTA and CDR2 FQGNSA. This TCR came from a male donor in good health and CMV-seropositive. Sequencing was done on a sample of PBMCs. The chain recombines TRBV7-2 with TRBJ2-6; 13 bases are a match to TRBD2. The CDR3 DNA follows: TGTGCCAGCAGCTTACGGACTAGCGGGAGCGGTGGGGCCAACGTCCTGACTTTC. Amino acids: CASSLRTSGSGGANVLTF. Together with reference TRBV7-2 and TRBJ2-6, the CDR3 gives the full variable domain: GAGVSQSPSNKVTEKGKDVELRCDPISGHTALYWYRQSLGQGLEFLIYFQGNSAPDKSGLPSDRFSAERTGGSVSTLTIQRTQQEDSAVYLCASSLRTSGSGGANVLTFGAGSRLTVL.